A selection of T cell receptor beta chains follows, all from one sample in a study of blood T cell repertoires in COVID-19. The protocol was immunoSEQ multiplex PCR, while the TCRdb copy is restricted to in-frame clones and leaves out a portion. The sample lists fewer than 300,000 clones, just over 85% seen once, with about 16% in the top ten. The sequenced material came from PBMCs or T cells enriched from blood (not recorded which). Receptor source: a man aged 18 to 29 who had recovered from COVID-19. Both conserved end residues are part of each CDR3. The D gene is left open where the match is weak. The size entry is marked missing in some rows and otherwise reads once, few, many or a size class.

CDR3aa	CDR3nt	j_gene	abundance	d_gene	v_gene
CASSLAPDSSYEQYF	TGCGCCAGCAGCTTGGCCCCGGACAGCTCCTACGAGCAGTACTTC	TRBJ2-7	NA	NA	TRBV5-1
CAWSPKHRGQVKNTEAFF	TGTGCCTGGAGCCCAAAACACAGGGGGCAGGTTAAGAACACTGAAGCTTTCTTT	TRBJ1-1	NA	TRBD1	TRBV30
CASSRQPGGRDSSDTQYF	TGTGCCAGCAGTCGCCAGCCGGGGGGCCGGGACTCATCAGATACGCAGTATTTT	TRBJ2-3	NA	NA	TRBV6-6
CASSKQGRGNTEAFF	TGTGCCAGTAGCAAACAGGGTAGGGGGAACACTGAAGCTTTCTTT	TRBJ1-1	NA	NA	TRBV19
CASRQGSATYEQYF	TGCGCCAGCAGACAGGGAAGCGCAACCTACGAGCAGTACTTC	TRBJ2-7	NA	NA	TRBV5-1
CASSAPGTNYGYTF	TGTGCCAGCAGCGCTCCCGGGACAAACTATGGCTACACCTTC	TRBJ1-2	NA	NA	TRBV5-4
CASSSKGLAGGPTHEQFF	TGTGCCAGCAGCTCCAAAGGACTAGCGGGGGGGCCAACCCATGAGCAGTTCTTC	TRBJ2-1	few	TRBD2	TRBV11-2
CASSQDRLAGRETQYF	TGTGCCAGCAGCCAAGATCGACTAGCGGGGCGGGAGACCCAGTACTTC	TRBJ2-5	NA	TRBD2	TRBV4-2
CAIAQGNTEAFF	TGTGCCATTGCACAGGGAAACACTGAAGCTTTCTTT	TRBJ1-1	once	NA	TRBV10-3
CASARTGYYLSSYEQYF	TGTGCCAGCGCTAGGACAGGGTACTATCTAAGCTCCTACGAGCAGTACTTC	TRBJ2-7	NA	TRBD1	TRBV27
CASSSSGVSSGRLIEFF	TGTGCCAGCAGTTCTAGCGGCGTGTCTAGCGGGAGACTTATCGAGTTCTTC	TRBJ2-1	NA	TRBD2	TRBV27
CASSQSLRGEQYF	TGTGCCAGCAGCCAAAGTTTGCGGGGGGAGCAGTACTTC	TRBJ2-7	NA	TRBD2	TRBV3-1/TRBV3-2
CASSSGTGYNEKLFF	TGCGCCAGCAGCTCCGGGACAGGGTATAATGAAAAACTGTTTTTT	TRBJ1-4	NA	TRBD1	TRBV5-1
CASSPGSGRGSYNEQFF	TGTGCCAGCAGCCCGGGGTCCGGGAGGGGTTCCTACAATGAGCAGTTCTTC	TRBJ2-1	NA	TRBD2	TRBV7-3
CASSPRQGGEKLFF	TGTGCCAGCAGCCCGCGACAGGGTGGAGAAAAACTGTTTTTT	TRBJ1-4	once	TRBD1	TRBV11-2